A selection of T cell receptor beta chains follows, all from one sample in a study of OX40 agonist ivuxolimab in advanced cancers. TCRdb's copy holds only in-frame clones and misses some; the assay was immunoSEQ multiplex PCR. The table records 73,000 or so clones, 65% to 90% of them present only once. The sequenced sample was CD4+ or CD8+ T cells sorted from blood, obtained in a trial of the OX40 agonist ivuxolimab. Source of these receptors: an adult with an advanced solid tumor such as melanoma, head and neck, liver or kidney cancer. The CDR3 runs from the conserved cysteine through the conserved F or W. Fields, in order: J gene, clone size, V gene, D gene, CDR3 protein, CDR3 DNA. D genes are given only for firm matches. Size tells how often a clone was seen (once, few, many) or the class of an expanded clone, and some rows leave it out.

j_gene: TRBJ1-3; abundance: -; v_gene: TRBV30; d_gene: TRBD1; CDR3aa: CAGLPGQLSGNTIYF; CDR3nt: TGTGCCGGACTACCGGGACAGCTCTCTGGAAACACCATATATTTT
j_gene: TRBJ2-3; abundance: -; v_gene: TRBV6-5; d_gene: -; CDR3aa: CASSRRTRTDTQYF; CDR3nt: TGTGCCAGCAGCCGTCGCACCCGCACAGATACGCAGTATTTT
j_gene: TRBJ2-7; abundance: -; v_gene: TRBV19; d_gene: -; CDR3aa: CASSGATGYSYEQYF; CDR3nt: TGTGCCAGTAGTGGGGCAACAGGTTACTCCTACGAGCAGTACTTC
j_gene: TRBJ2-4; abundance: once; v_gene: TRBV11-2; d_gene: -; CDR3aa: CASSPRLSSLAKNIQYF; CDR3nt: TGTGCCAGCAGCCCCCGACTCAGCAGCCTAGCCAAAAACATTCAGTACTTC
j_gene: TRBJ1-5; abundance: -; v_gene: TRBV6-5; d_gene: -; CDR3aa: CASRPDTEGLRSQHF; CDR3nt: TGTGCCAGCAGACCGGACACGGAAGGCCTTCGGTCCCAGCATTTT
j_gene: TRBJ2-3; abundance: -; v_gene: TRBV6-1; d_gene: TRBD2; CDR3aa: CASSDGEGATDTQYF; CDR3nt: TGTGCCAGCAGTGATGGGGAGGGAGCCACAGATACGCAGTATTTT
j_gene: TRBJ1-3; abundance: -; v_gene: TRBV5-1; d_gene: TRBD1; CDR3aa: CASSVPQGAGNTIYF; CDR3nt: TGCGCCAGCAGCGTACCTCAGGGGGCTGGAAACACCATATATTTT
j_gene: TRBJ1-1; abundance: -; v_gene: TRBV14; d_gene: -; CDR3aa: CASSQENRMNTEAFF; CDR3nt: TGTGCCAGCAGCCAAGAGAACAGGATGAACACTGAAGCTTTCTTT
j_gene: TRBJ1-2; abundance: few; v_gene: TRBV4-1; d_gene: -; CDR3aa: CASSRLGTQNGYTF; CDR3nt: TGCGCCAGCAGCCGCCTGGGCACCCAGAATGGCTACACCTTC
j_gene: TRBJ2-3; abundance: -; v_gene: TRBV7-2; d_gene: TRBD2; CDR3aa: CASSLIWEGPDTQYF; CDR3nt: TGTGCCAGCAGCTTAATCTGGGAGGGCCCAGATACGCAGTATTTT
j_gene: TRBJ1-2; abundance: -; v_gene: TRBV9; d_gene: -; CDR3aa: CASSGTQGNYGYTF; CDR3nt: TGTGCCAGCAGCGGGACCCAGGGGAACTATGGCTACACCTTC
j_gene: TRBJ1-5; abundance: -; v_gene: TRBV7-2; d_gene: TRBD1; CDR3aa: CASSLAGTGNQPQHF; CDR3nt: TGTGCCAGCAGCTTAGCCGGGACAGGGAATCAGCCCCAGCATTTT